This T cell receptor beta chain was retrieved from a study of early T cells in non-severe SARS-CoV-2 infection. Study as a whole: From unsorted whole blood, bulk RNA was sequenced, and the chains remained unpaired.

Attachment of unique molecular identifiers to individual cDNA molecules was performed. MiXCR, run by TCRdb on the 5' RACE reads, gives a single entry per CDR3 protein. The sample records approximately 42,000 distinct CDR3 sequences, around 6% being singletons. Study-wide results and limits: Missing private and CD4 specificities, VDJdb matching favored anti-spike CD8 responses.

Ten or more counts support this clonotype. Its antigen is unknown. Trimming pared 8 bases from V and 2 bases from J, leaving 5 bases between. Germline values: CDR1 MNHNS, CDR2 SASEGT. The CDR3 is 11 amino acids. Input material: whole blood. V is TRBV6-1 and J is TRBJ2-3; D is ambiguous. This TCR was sampled from an adult who was a healthcare worker with PCR-confirmed SARS-CoV-2 infection or an uninfected control (not recorded which). The CDR3 spells CASRITDTQYF. CDR3 in DNA: TGTGCCAGCCGGATCACAGATACGCAGTATTTT.